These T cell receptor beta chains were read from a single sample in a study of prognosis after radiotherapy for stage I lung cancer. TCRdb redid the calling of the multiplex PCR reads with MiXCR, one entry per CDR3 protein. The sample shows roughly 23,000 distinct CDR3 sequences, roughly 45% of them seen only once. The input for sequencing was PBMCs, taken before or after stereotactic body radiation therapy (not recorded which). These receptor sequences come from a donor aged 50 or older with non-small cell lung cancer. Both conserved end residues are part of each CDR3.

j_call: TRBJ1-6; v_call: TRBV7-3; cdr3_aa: CASSLRQGGLIHF
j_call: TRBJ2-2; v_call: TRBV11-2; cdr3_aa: CASSLPQTSGELFF
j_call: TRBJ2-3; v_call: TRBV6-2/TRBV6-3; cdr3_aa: CASRPSIDTQYF
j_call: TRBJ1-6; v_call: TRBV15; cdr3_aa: CATRREPRGRNSHLHF
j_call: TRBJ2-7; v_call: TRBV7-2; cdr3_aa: CASSRRDGGSQGEQYF
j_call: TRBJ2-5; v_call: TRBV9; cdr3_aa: CASSASGTSGGSGETQYF
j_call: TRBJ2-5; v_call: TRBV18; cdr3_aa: CASSPRLAGGQKTQYF
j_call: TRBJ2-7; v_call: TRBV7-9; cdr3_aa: CASSLETGGEQYF
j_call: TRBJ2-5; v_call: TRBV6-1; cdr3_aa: CASRDRGREETQYF
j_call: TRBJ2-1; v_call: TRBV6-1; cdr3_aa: CASSQLRIAAEQFF
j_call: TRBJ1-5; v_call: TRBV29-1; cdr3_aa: CSVGWGVGNQPQHF
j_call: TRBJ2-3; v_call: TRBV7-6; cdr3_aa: CASSSLGGAGTDTQYF
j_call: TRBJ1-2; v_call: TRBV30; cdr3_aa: CAWRDRVYYGYTF
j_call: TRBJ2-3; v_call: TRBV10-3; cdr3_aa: CAISGPPLRKGTDTQYF
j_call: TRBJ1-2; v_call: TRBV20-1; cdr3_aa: CSASPPRGYSYGYTF